This T cell receptor beta chain was sequenced during a study of T cell repertoires in cytomegalovirus infection. Across the whole study: Recently identified HLA-C-restricted CMV epitopes were used, and well-studied HLA-B-restricted CMV epitopes were used as well. Evidence of both CMV infection and a matching HLA type came from public TCR beta signatures. Study observations and caveats: CMV carriers with the relevant HLA were identified by cumulative public TCR beta family frequency.

Using its own MiXCR run on the reads, TCRdb lists one record per CDR3 protein. The sample yields around 300,000 distinct CDR3 sequences, roughly 25% seen once. This clonotype was picked up many times. Its antigen is undetermined. V was cut by 0 bases and J by 7 bases, with 6 bases left in between. Germline V gene lookup returns CDR1 SGHTA and CDR2 FQGTGA. The CDR3 runs to 12 residues. The TCR was taken from a human donor in good health (CMV status not recorded). Some clones in this sample may be carry-over from other donors' samples. The input for sequencing was cultured PBMCs, taken from culture after CMV antigen stimulation. The J gene is TRBJ2-5, the V gene TRBV7-3, with D possibly TRBD2 on 6 matching bases. The CDR3 sequence: CASSLTGGTQYF. The CDR3 coding sequence is TGTGCCAGCAGCTTAACGGGAGGGACCCAGTACTTC.